The next 2 T cell receptor beta chains were all read from a single sample in a study of CD8 T cells in ankylosing spondylitis. TCRdb reprocessed the 5' RACE reads with MiXCR, giving one entry per CDR3 protein. The sample yields approximately 100,000 distinct CDR3 sequences, around 24% seen once. Sequencing was performed on synovial fluid, either unsorted or a sorted T cell fraction (not recorded which). The receptors derive from a male donor with ankylosing spondylitis.

There are many counts of this clonotype. The rearrangement uses TRBV5-1 and TRBJ1-2; 7 positions agree with TRBD1. Trimming took 2 bases from V and 5 from J; bases not matched to a gene: 6. CDR3 length equals 14 residues. Germline V gene sequence: CDR1 SGHRS, CDR2 YFSETQ. The CDR3 sequence is CASSLPGQRYGYTF. In DNA form, the CDR3 reads TGCGCCAGCAGCTTACCGGGACAGCGGTATGGCTACACCTTC.

The chain carries TRBV20-1 and TRBJ2-2; D perhaps matches TRBD1 (5 bases). There are 14 residues in the CDR3. The ends were cut back, 1 base at V and 2 bases at J, with 8 bases in the middle. The germline V gene encodes CDR1 DFQATT and CDR2 SNEGSKA (reference sequence). The CDR3 loop is CSARGRVNTGELFF. The CDR3 DNA reads as TGCAGTGCTAGAGGCAGGGTTAACACCGGGGAGCTGTTTTTT.